This TCR beta chain was profiled in a study of Tregs in tolerant kidney transplant recipients. Looking at the study overall: Related graft donors supplied nonmyeloablative bone marrow transplants, and mixed chimerism was transient.

This CDR3 has 12 amino acids. Germline-derived CDR1 and CDR2 are SGHRS and YFSETQ. Repertoires were generated with immunoSEQ multiplex PCR, while TCRdb's copy carries only in-frame clones and drops some. Its table records 48,000 or so clones. Comment on this clone: The read terminates 3 residues before the CDR3 end, so the remaining end is supplied by the germline J gene.

The material was CD4+ T cells from blood, obtained before the transplant. The V call is TRBV5-1, the J call TRBJ1-4; TRBD1 aligns across 7 bases. The sequence came from a human donor who received a combined kidney and bone marrow transplant. Incomplete CDR3 DNA: TGCGCCAGCAGCGCCGACAGGGAGGAA. It codes for CASSADREE. The CDR3 as a whole reads CASSADREELFF.